The rows below give T cell receptor beta chains drawn from one sample of a study of identical twins. TCRdb used MiXCR to reprocess the 5' RACE reads, holding one entry per CDR3 protein. The data show approximately 680,000 distinct CDR3 sequences, under 8.5% seen once. The same specimen was also included in a second study, on yellow fever vaccine responses in identical twins.

Sequencing was performed on PBMCs. These receptors came from a woman aged 18-30 years in good health. The CDR3 runs from the conserved cysteine through the conserved F or W. D genes are given only for firm matches. Size is omitted from some rows. Given values are once, few, many or a class for expanded clones.

cdr3_nt cdr3_aa d_call j_call clone_size v_call
TGCGCCAGCAGCTTGGAGGGTCAGAGCTACGAGCAGTACTTC CASSLEGQSYEQYF - TRBJ2-7 - TRBV5-1
TGTGCCAGCAGCCACCAGGGGCGAAACACCATATATTTT CASSHQGRNTIYF - TRBJ1-3 many TRBV6-1
TGCAGTGCTACTCCGGGACTCGTCTCCGGGGAGCTGTTTTTT CSATPGLVSGELFF - TRBJ2-2 few TRBV20-1
TGCGCCAGCAGAGGCTCCGGGACAGGGATCCAAGAGACCCAGTACTTC CASRGSGTGIQETQYF TRBD1 TRBJ2-5 many TRBV4-1
TGTGCCAGCAGCCCCGAGGTACGGTGGGCTGAAGCTTTCTTT CASSPEVRWAEAFF - TRBJ1-1 - TRBV7-9
TGCAGTGCAATCAGGCGAGAGGCTGATCCCTACAATGAGCAGTTCTTC CSAIRREADPYNEQFF - TRBJ2-1 - TRBV20-1
TGTGCCAGCACCGGGGACTCCCGACGTGAGCAGTTCTTC CASTGDSRREQFF - TRBJ2-1 - TRBV3-1
TGTGCCAGCAGCCCAGGGGGCGCAGGGGGCTGGAACAATGAGCAGTTCTTC CASSPGGAGGWNNEQFF TRBD1 TRBJ2-1 - TRBV5-4
TGTGCCATCAGTAGGACAGAGACCTACGAGCAGTACTTC CAISRTETYEQYF - TRBJ2-7 many TRBV10-3
TGTGCCAGCAGCTTAGGAGGGGGCCTAAGCTCCTACAATGAGCAGTTCTTC CASSLGGGLSSYNEQFF TRBD1 TRBJ2-1 few TRBV11-2
TGTGCCAGCAGTTACAAGTCTACGGGAGAGTGGGCTAGCTCCTACGAGCAGTACTTC CASSYKSTGEWASSYEQYF - TRBJ2-7 few TRBV6-5
TGCAGTGCTTGGCCTCGACCAGGACAAGAGACCCAGTACTTC CSAWPRPGQETQYF - TRBJ2-5 few TRBV20-1
TGTGCCAGCAGTTTTTCCGAATCGGGCTACACCTTC CASSFSESGYTF - TRBJ1-2 many TRBV12-3/TRBV12-4
TGTGCCAGCAGTTTTGGGGGGCCCCCAGATACGCAGTATTTT CASSFGGPPDTQYF - TRBJ2-3 few TRBV12-3/TRBV12-4
TGTGCCAGCAGCGTAGGGGTCCTAGCGGGGGAACAAGAGACCCAGTACTTC CASSVGVLAGEQETQYF TRBD2 TRBJ2-5 - TRBV9
TGTGCCAGCAGCTTGGGGACTTTCGGCTATGGCTACACCTTC CASSLGTFGYGYTF - TRBJ1-2 - TRBV5-5
TGTGCCAGCAGCCAAGGGGCCCGGGCAGGGGTATACGAGCAGTACTTC CASSQGARAGVYEQYF - TRBJ2-7 - TRBV4-2
TGTGCCAGCAGTTTATTGACAGGGACCACTGAAGCTTTCTTT CASSLLTGTTEAFF TRBD1 TRBJ1-1 - TRBV27
TGCGCCAGCAGCTTGGCGGGACAGGACGGGTACGAGCAGTACTTC CASSLAGQDGYEQYF TRBD1 TRBJ2-7 - TRBV5-1
TGTGCCATCAGTGAGGGCGTGACAGCATACAATGAGCAGTTCTTC CAISEGVTAYNEQFF - TRBJ2-1 many TRBV10-3
TGTGCCAGCAGTTTATCGACCCTCCAGTACTTC CASSLSTLQYF - TRBJ2-5 - TRBV28
TGTGCCAGCAGCTCAGAAGGTCGCAGACTCACAGATACGCAGTATTTT CASSSEGRRLTDTQYF - TRBJ2-3 few TRBV11-2
TGTGCCAGCAGCCAACTCACAGGGGGTTCACCCCTCCACTTT CASSQLTGGSPLHF TRBD1 TRBJ1-6 - TRBV3-1
TGCAGTGTGGGTGTGTACACTGAAGCTTTCTTT CSVGVYTEAFF - TRBJ1-1 few TRBV20-1
TGTGCCATCAGTTCCGGGACCGAGACCGGGGAGCTGTTTTTT CAISSGTETGELFF - TRBJ2-2 - TRBV10-3
TGTGCCAGCAGCTACAGGGGCAACACCGGGGAGCTGTTTTTT CASSYRGNTGELFF TRBD1 TRBJ2-2 many TRBV7-9
TGTGCCAGCAGCCCTGGCGGTAACGAGCAGTACTTC CASSPGGNEQYF - TRBJ2-7 - TRBV12-3/TRBV12-4
TGTGCCAGCCGACGGGGGACTAGCGGGAGGGGTACCTACGAGCAGTACTTC CASRRGTSGRGTYEQYF TRBD2 TRBJ2-7 many TRBV28
TGTGCCAGCAGCCCACCTAGCGGGCGCCCCTACAATGAGCAGTTCTTC CASSPPSGRPYNEQFF TRBD2 TRBJ2-1 many TRBV12-3/TRBV12-4
TGCGCCAGCAGCTTGGCTGGGACGTACTATGGCTACACCTTC CASSLAGTYYGYTF - TRBJ1-2 few TRBV5-1
TGCAGTGCTAGAGATGCGGACAGGACGGCTTATGGCTACACCTTC CSARDADRTAYGYTF TRBD1 TRBJ1-2 few TRBV20-1
TGTGCCAGCAGCTTAGCCCCGACCTACATTGTTCCAGATACGCAGTATTTT CASSLAPTYIVPDTQYF - TRBJ2-3 - TRBV7-9
TGTGCCAGCAGCCTGGGACTCTCCCGCACAGATACGCAGTATTTT CASSLGLSRTDTQYF - TRBJ2-3 - TRBV5-6
TGTTCCAGCAGCTTACTGGGGGGACTTTCGAACCAACAAGAGACCCAGTACTTC CSSSLLGGLSNQQETQYF - TRBJ2-5 - TRBV11-1
TGCAGTGCTCTGAGCGCCAGGCAGGGGGGATCACCCCAGCATTTT CSALSARQGGSPQHF TRBD1 TRBJ1-5 many TRBV20-1
TGTGCCAGCAGCCCGGCCCGAGCGGAAGCACAATATACGCAGTATTTT CASSPARAEAQYTQYF - TRBJ2-3 - TRBV7-8
TGTGCCAGCAGCTCACTACCGGACAGGGGTTTTGAAAAACTGTTTTTT CASSSLPDRGFEKLFF TRBD1 TRBJ1-4 many TRBV7-8